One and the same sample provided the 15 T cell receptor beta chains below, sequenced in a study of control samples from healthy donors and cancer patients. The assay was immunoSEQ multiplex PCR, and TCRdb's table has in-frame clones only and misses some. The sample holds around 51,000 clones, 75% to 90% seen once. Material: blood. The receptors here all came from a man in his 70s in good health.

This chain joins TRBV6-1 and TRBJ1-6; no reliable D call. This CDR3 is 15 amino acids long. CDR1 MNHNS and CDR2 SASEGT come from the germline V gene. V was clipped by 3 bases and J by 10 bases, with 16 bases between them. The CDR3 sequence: CASSDPGIGGSPLHF. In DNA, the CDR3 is TGTGCCAGCAGTGATCCGGGGATTGGAGGATCACCCCTCCACTTT.

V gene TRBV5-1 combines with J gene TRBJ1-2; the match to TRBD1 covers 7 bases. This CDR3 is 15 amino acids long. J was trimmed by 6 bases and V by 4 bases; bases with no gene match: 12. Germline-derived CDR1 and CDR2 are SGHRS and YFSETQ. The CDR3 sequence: CASSTAGQPWDGYTF. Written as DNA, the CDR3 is TGCGCCAGCAGCACGGCGGGACAGCCGTGGGATGGCTACACCTTC.

The CDR3, as DNA: TGTGCCAGCAGTTTCCTGCTCCACAATGAGCAGTTCTTC. Its protein product is CASSFLLHNEQFF. V gene TRBV6-6 combines with J gene TRBJ2-1, with D unresolved. Germline lookup yields CDR1 MNHNY and CDR2 SVGAGI (reference sequence). CDR3 length: 13 residues. V was cut by 4 bases and J by 5 bases, with 9 bases left in between.

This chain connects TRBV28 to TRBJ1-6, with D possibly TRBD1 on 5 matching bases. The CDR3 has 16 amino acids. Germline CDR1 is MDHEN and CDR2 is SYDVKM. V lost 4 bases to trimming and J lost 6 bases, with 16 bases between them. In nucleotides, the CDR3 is TGTGCCAGCAGTTCTTCCTTTCGCCAGGGTAATTCACCCCTCCACTTT. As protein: CASSSSFRQGNSPLHF.

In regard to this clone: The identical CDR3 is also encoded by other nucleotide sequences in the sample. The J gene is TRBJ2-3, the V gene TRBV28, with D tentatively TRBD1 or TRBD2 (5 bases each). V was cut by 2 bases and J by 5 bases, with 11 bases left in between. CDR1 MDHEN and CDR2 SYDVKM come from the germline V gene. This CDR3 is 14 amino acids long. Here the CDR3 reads CASSLQGAGDTQYF. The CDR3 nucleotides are TGTGCCAGCAGTTTACAGGGAGCAGGAGATACGCAGTATTTT.

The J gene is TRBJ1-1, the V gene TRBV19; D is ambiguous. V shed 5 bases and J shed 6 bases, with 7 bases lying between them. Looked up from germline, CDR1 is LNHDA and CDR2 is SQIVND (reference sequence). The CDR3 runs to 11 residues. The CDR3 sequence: CASSSRAEAFF. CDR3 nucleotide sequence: TGTGCCAGTAGTTCCCGGGCTGAAGCTTTCTTT.

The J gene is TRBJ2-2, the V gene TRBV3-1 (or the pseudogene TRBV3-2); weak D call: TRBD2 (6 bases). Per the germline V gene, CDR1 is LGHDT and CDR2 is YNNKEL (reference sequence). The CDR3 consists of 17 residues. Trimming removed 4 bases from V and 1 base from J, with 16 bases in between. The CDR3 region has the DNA TGTGCCAGCAGCCTTCAAGAGGTAGCGGAGAACACCGGGGAGCTGTTTTTT. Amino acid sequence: CASSLQEVAENTGELFF.

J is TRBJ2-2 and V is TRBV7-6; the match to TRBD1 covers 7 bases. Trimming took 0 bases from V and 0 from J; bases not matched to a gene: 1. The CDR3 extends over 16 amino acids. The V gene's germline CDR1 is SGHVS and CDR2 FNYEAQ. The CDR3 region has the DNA TGTGCCAGCAGCTTAGCCAGGGGGTCGAACACCGGGGAGCTGTTTTTT. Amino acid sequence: CASSLARGSNTGELFF.

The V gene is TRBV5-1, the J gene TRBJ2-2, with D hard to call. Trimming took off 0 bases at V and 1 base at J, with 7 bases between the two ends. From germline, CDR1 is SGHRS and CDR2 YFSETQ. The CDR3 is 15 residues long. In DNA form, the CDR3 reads TGCGCCAGCAGCTTGGCAGTTCTGAACACCGGGGAGCTGTTTTTT. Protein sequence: CASSLAVLNTGELFF.

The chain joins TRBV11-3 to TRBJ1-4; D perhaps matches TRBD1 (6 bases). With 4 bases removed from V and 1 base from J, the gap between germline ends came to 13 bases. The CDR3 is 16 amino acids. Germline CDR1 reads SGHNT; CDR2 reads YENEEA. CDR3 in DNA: TGTGCCAGCAGCTCCAGGGGACGGTTAACTAATGAAAAACTGTTTTTT. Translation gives CASSSRGRLTNEKLFF.

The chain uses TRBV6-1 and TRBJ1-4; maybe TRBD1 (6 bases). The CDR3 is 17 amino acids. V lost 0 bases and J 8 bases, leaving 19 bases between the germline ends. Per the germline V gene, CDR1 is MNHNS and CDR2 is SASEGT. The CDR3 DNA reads TGTGCCAGCAGTGAAGCTTACGGCTTCAGGGGAGAAGAAAAACTGTTTTTT. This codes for CASSEAYGFRGEEKLFF.

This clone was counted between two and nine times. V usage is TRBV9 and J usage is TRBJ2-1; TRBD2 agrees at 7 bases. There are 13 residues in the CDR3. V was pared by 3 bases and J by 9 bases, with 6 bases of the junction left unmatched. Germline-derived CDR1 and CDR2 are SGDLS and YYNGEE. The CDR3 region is CASSGEGRGEQFF. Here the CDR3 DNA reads TGTGCCAGCAGCGGGGAGGGCCGCGGTGAGCAGTTCTTC.

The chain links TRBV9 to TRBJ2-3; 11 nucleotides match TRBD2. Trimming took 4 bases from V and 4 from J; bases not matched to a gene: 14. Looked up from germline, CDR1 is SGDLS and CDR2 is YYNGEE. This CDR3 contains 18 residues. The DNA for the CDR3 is TGTGCCAGCAGCAGACGCCTAGCGGGGGGCGAGGGGGCAGATACGCAGTATTTT. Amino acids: CASSRRLAGGEGADTQYF.

This chain's CDR3 is CASSSYPGGRGYTF. The CDR3 DNA reads as TGTGCCAGCAGCTCTTACCCAGGGGGCCGGGGCTACACCTTC. The genes are TRBV5-8 and TRBJ1-2; 8 bases map to TRBD1. V trimming: 3 bases; J trimming: 8 bases; junction bases outside the gene matches: 9. CDR3 length: 14 amino acids. From germline, CDR1 is SGHTS and CDR2 YDEGEE.

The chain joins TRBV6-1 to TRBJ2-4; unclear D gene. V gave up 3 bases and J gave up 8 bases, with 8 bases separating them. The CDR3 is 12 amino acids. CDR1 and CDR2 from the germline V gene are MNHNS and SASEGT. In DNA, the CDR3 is TGTGCCAGCAGTGAGGGGTGGTACATTCAGTACTTC. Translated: CASSEGWYIQYF.